The 12 T cell receptor beta chains reported below all come from one sample, sequenced in a study of cytomegalovirus exposure and HLA in healthy donors. PCR employed 60 Vbeta and 13 Jbeta primers. Profiling relied on immunoSEQ multiplex PCR, and the TCRdb table lists in-frame clones only, not all of them. The sample lists 50,000 or so clones, around 81% seen once, with approximately 2.5% in the top ten. The specimen sequenced was PBMCs. Source of these receptors: a boy younger than 18 in good health and CMV-seropositive.

The rearrangement uses TRBV27 and TRBJ2-5; the match to TRBD1 covers 7 bases. The J segment lost 3 bases and the V segment lost 3 bases, leaving 4 bases of the junction unmatched. CDR3 length equals 14 residues. Germline loops: CDR1 MNHEY, CDR2 SMNVEV (reference sequence). This chain's CDR3 is CASSLRTGKETQYF. The CDR3 DNA reads TGTGCCAGCAGTTTGAGGACAGGAAAAGAGACCCAGTACTTC.

This CDR3 reads CASSRDRAQETQYF. CDR3 in DNA: TGTGCCAGCAGCCGGGACAGGGCCCAAGAGACCCAGTACTTC. This rearrangement joins TRBV11-3 to TRBJ2-5, with TRBD1 matching 9 bases. Germline V CDR1 and CDR2: SGHNT, YENEEA. Trimming removed 5 bases from V and 1 base from J; junction bases left unmatched: 2. This CDR3 has 14 residues. Full variable domain (missing parts from reference TRBV11-3 and TRBJ2-5): EAGVVQSPRYKIIEKKQPVAFWCNPISGHNTLYWYLQNLGQGPELLIRYENEEAVDDSQLPKDRFSAERLKGVDSTLKIQPAELGDSAVYLCASSRDRAQETQYFGPGTRLLVL.

The chain recombines TRBV5-4 with TRBJ2-7, with 8 bases fitting TRBD1. The germline V gene has CDR1 SGHNT and CDR2 YYREEE (reference sequence). Germline trimming cut 4 bases from V and 7 bases from J; bases unmatched to any gene: 13. The CDR3 length is 15 residues. DNA of the CDR3: TGTGCCAGCAGCCCGCCCAGCAGGGGGCGGGAAGAGCAGTACTTC. Protein sequence: CASSPPSRGREEQYF.

The chain employs TRBV6-4 and TRBJ1-1, with no clear D. The CDR3 has 15 residues. Deletions cut 7 bases from V and 0 bases from J, with 15 bases between. Looked up from germline, CDR1 is MRHNA and CDR2 is SNTAGT. The CDR3, as DNA: TGTGCCAGCAAAGGGAGAGGGCACCTGAACACTGAAGCTTTCTTT. Translation gives CASKGRGHLNTEAFF.

This chain uses TRBV27 with TRBJ2-1; D might be TRBD1 (6 bases). The V end was cut by 7 bases, the J end by 7 bases, with 14 bases between. The CDR3 consists of 13 residues. Germline values: CDR1 MNHEY, CDR2 SMNVEV (reference sequence). The CDR3 spells CASKGTNSNEQFF. CDR3 in DNA: TGTGCCAGCAAAGGGACAAATTCGAATGAGCAGTTCTTC.

The chain combines TRBV4-1 with TRBJ2-2; 7 bases match TRBD2. The length of the CDR3 is 17 residues. The V segment lost 4 bases and the J segment 3 bases; nucleotides outside the gene matches: 11. Germline V lookup: CDR1 MGHRA, CDR2 YSYEKL. As DNA, the CDR3 is TGCGCCAGCAGCCCCGAGGGCAGCGGGGCCTACACCGGGGAGCTGTTTTTT. Protein: CASSPEGSGAYTGELFF.

This chain links TRBV19 with TRBJ1-1; no definite D call. The V end lost 0 bases, the J end lost 1 base, and 3 bases lay between the germline ends. The CDR3 has 13 amino acids. Looked up from germline, CDR1 is LNHDA and CDR2 is SQIVND (reference sequence). The CDR3 loop is CASSIDKNTEAFF. CDR3 nucleotide sequence: TGTGCCAGTAGTATAGATAAGAACACTGAAGCTTTCTTT.

Points on this clone: Other DNA sequences of this sample code for an identical CDR3. The chain carries TRBV5-4 and TRBJ2-7; TRBD1 matches 7 bases. The germline V gene encodes CDR1 SGHNT and CDR2 YYREEE (reference sequence). The trim removed 3 bases at V and 2 bases at J, leaving 8 bases unmatched. This CDR3 is 15 amino acids long. CDR3 loop: CASSSPTGNTYEQYF. Written as DNA, the CDR3 is TGTGCCAGCAGCTCCCCGACAGGGAATACCTACGAGCAGTACTTC.

The chain is built from TRBV5-4 and TRBJ1-4, with D possibly matching TRBD1 (5 bases). Trimming took 0 bases from V and 4 from J, leaving 7 bases between them. CDR1 is SGHNT and CDR2 is YYREEE in the germline V gene (reference sequence). There are 14 residues in the CDR3. The CDR3 DNA reads TGTGCCAGCAGCTTGGAGGGGATTAATGAAAAACTGTTTTTT. Translation: CASSLEGINEKLFF.

This chain links TRBV15 with TRBJ1-2; 11 bases line up with TRBD1. The CDR3 contains 15 residues. The germline gives CDR1 LNHNV, CDR2 YYDKDF (reference sequence). After removal of 3 bases from V and 3 bases from J, the junction contained 3 bases not matched to a gene. The CDR3 coding sequence is TGTGCCACCAGCAGGCGGACAGGGGGCGACTATGGCTACACCTTC. This gives the protein CATSRRTGGDYGYTF.

This CDR3 reads CASSYIAAGQGFGYTF. As DNA, the CDR3 is TGTGCCAGCAGTTATATCGCGGCGGGACAGGGATTCGGCTACACCTTC. The genes are TRBV6-5 and TRBJ1-2; 9 positions agree with TRBD1. The J segment lost 8 bases and the V segment lost 3 bases, leaving 13 bases of the junction unmatched. The germline V gene has CDR1 MNHEY and CDR2 SVGAGI. The CDR3 spans 16 residues.

A few counts support this clone. This chain connects TRBV6-1 to TRBJ1-6, with 8 nucleotides matching TRBD1. This CDR3 has 13 residues. The junction had 1 base not matched to a gene; V was cut back by 7 bases and J by 5 bases. The germline gives CDR1 MNHNS, CDR2 SASEGT. CDR3 amino acids: CASTGQDNSPLHF. The DNA for the CDR3 is TGTGCCAGCACGGGACAGGATAATTCACCCCTCCACTTT.